The rows below give T cell receptor beta chains drawn from one sample of a study of CD8 T cell repertoires and HIV-1 epitope variants. Their recognized antigens are unknown. Measured with immunoSEQ multiplex PCR; TCRdb has only the in-frame clones, and not every one. Altogether roughly 2,000 clones are present, 69% being singletons, with the ten largest covering under 55%. The sample consisted of cultured CD8+ T cells derived from PBMCs. These receptors came from a male donor with HIV. Each CDR3 is given without its conserved first and last residue.

CDR3 protein,J gene,V gene
ASSLGRGARQY,TRBJ2-7,TRBV5-8
ASSLQWTGDGVEAF,TRBJ1-1,TRBV6-5
ASSLESGRSEQY,TRBJ2-7,TRBV7-8
ASSHIAGTGEQY,TRBJ2-7,TRBV7-2
ASSLGGGTEAF,TRBJ1-1,TRBV27
ASSHDPGQY,TRBJ2-3,TRBV5-4
ASSQVRDSYGYT,TRBJ1-2,TRBV4-2
ASSEEAGDGYT,TRBJ1-2,TRBV2
ASSLVTEANYGYT,TRBJ1-2,TRBV28
ASSSDSTGELF,TRBJ2-2,TRBV6-5
ASSIRTSGTYNEQF,TRBJ2-1,TRBV19
ASSLQGGETQY,TRBJ2-5,TRBV5-4
ASRGGQNYGYT,TRBJ1-2,TRBV2
ASTPWEASNTDTQY,TRBJ2-3,TRBV11-2
APGYNQPQH,TRBJ1-5,TRBV27
AGGYWGAEAF,TRBJ1-1,TRBV2
ASSSGVNTGELF,TRBJ2-2,TRBV28
ASSQDTGEDEQY,.,TRBV4-1
ASSDRDRGLGYT,TRBJ1-2,TRBV2
ASSYSGGSYEQY,TRBJ2-7,TRBV6-5
ASSLVPSLTTDTQY,TRBJ2-3,TRBV11-1
ASSLASFALNTEAF,TRBJ1-1,TRBV7-2
ASSLAVQGGNYGYT,TRBJ1-2,TRBV7-9
ASSQDTDTQY,TRBJ2-3,TRBV4-3
ASRRDSHNEQF,TRBJ2-1,TRBV5-4
ASSISSGAYEQY,TRBJ2-7,TRBV19
ASSLALNNEQF,TRBJ2-1,TRBV7-6
ASSPGTGQKQY,TRBJ2-7,TRBV5-1
ASSRDRGGSPLH,TRBJ1-6,TRBV5-8
ASRRGGQGPYEQY,TRBJ2-7,TRBV27
ASSAIGQGENIQY,TRBJ2-4,TRBV9
ASSLGQAPEQF,TRBJ2-1,TRBV7-9
ASSMIWSRLAGVNEQF,TRBJ2-1,TRBV19
ASTKGWGAAYEQY,TRBJ2-7,TRBV28
ASSQEGLAVEQF,TRBJ2-1,TRBV4-2
ASSGLRRNEQF,TRBJ2-1,TRBV9
ASSRQETGELF,TRBJ2-2,TRBV19
ASSIVAGAVDTQY,TRBJ2-3,TRBV19
ASSSDTLNTEAF,TRBJ1-1,TRBV11-1
ASSLHDRDGYT,TRBJ1-2,TRBV6-5
ASSYSDSSVTEAF,TRBJ1-1,TRBV6-5
ASSPGTSDYGYT,TRBJ1-2,TRBV11-1
ASSLEEVSNYGYT,TRBJ1-2,TRBV7-8
ASSSDARGEAF,TRBJ1-1,TRBV7-3
ASATSMMNEQY,TRBJ2-7,TRBV27
ASSQEPGAGALSSYEQY,TRBJ2-7,TRBV4-3
ASSLYLGAVANEKLF,TRBJ1-4,TRBV28
ASSVSGQGTHEQY,TRBJ2-7,TRBV9
SATTHSTQSTLLPYEQY,TRBJ2-7,TRBV29-1
ASSWGGTSGTQETQY,TRBJ2-5,TRBV21-1
ASSFPGQPNEKLF,TRBJ1-4,TRBV7-9
ASSEIQGAINEQY,TRBJ2-7,TRBV7-9
ASSQDRALSYNEQF,TRBJ2-1,TRBV4-3
ASSQDTSGGASEQF,TRBJ2-1,TRBV4-3
ASSLESGGNYGYT,TRBJ1-2,TRBV7-9
ASSVEGQGIYGYT,TRBJ1-2,TRBV9
ASSDGGGDQGRGYT,TRBJ1-2,TRBV7-3
ASKSTYANTGELF,TRBJ2-2,TRBV2
ASSFPGVSYNEQF,TRBJ2-1,TRBV27